These 24 T cell receptor beta chains were all obtained from the same sample, sequenced in a study of somatic mutations in cytotoxic T cells in rheumatoid arthritis. Some clones are missing from TCRdb's copy, which holds only in-frame ones; the method was immunoSEQ multiplex PCR. The sample holds some 25,000 clones, about four fifths seen once. The sequenced sample was CD8+ T cells sorted from blood. These receptors were collected from a man in his forties or fifties in good health.

The chain uses TRBV30 and TRBJ2-1; 8 bases agree with TRBD2. In germline, CDR1 is GTSNPN, CDR2 SVGIG (reference sequence). There are 17 residues in the CDR3. Trimming removed 0 bases from V and 1 base from J; junction bases left unmatched: 8. CDR3 in DNA: TGTGCCTGGAGTGTTAGTCTCGGCGGGAGGTCCTACAATGAGCAGTTCTTC. This codes for CAWSVSLGGRSYNEQFF.

The J gene is TRBJ2-3, the V gene TRBV7-6; 9 bases line up with TRBD2. CDR3 length: 17 amino acids. J lost 1 base, V lost 1 base, and 6 bases had no gene match. CDR1 is SGHVS and CDR2 is FNYEAQ in the germline V gene. CDR3 sequence reads: CASSLGYGGGGTDTQYF. CDR3 nucleotides: TGTGCCAGCAGCTTAGGATACGGCGGGGGGGGCACAGATACGCAGTATTTT.

This chain uses TRBV6-5 with TRBJ2-7; D possibly corresponds to TRBD1 (6 bases). Trimming removed 2 bases from V and 2 bases from J, with 7 bases in between. The CDR3 extends over 13 amino acids. CDR1 and CDR2 (germline): MNHEY, SVGAGI. The CDR3 DNA sequence: TGTGCCAGCAGTTACCAGGGGCCCTACGAGCAGTACTTC. Protein: CASSYQGPYEQYF.

This chain connects TRBV6-1 to TRBJ2-3, with TRBD2 matching 12 bases. CDR3 size: 17 residues. Trimming at V came to 1 base and at J to 5 bases, leaving 7 bases not matched to a gene. The germline CDR1 and CDR2 sequences are MNHNS and SASEGT. The DNA of the CDR3 is TGTGCCAGCAGTGAAGGTGCTAGCGGGAGGGTCGGAGATACGCAGTATTTT. Protein product: CASSEGASGRVGDTQYF.

The chain uses TRBV7-9 and TRBJ2-2, with TRBD2 matching 12 bases. The CDR3 extends over 19 amino acids. Unmatched junction bases numbered 11, after V lost 5 bases and J lost 1 base. Germline CDR1 reads SEHNR; CDR2 reads FQNEAQ (reference sequence). The CDR3 loop reads CASSPPTSGRNGNTGELFF. The DNA for the CDR3 is TGTGCCAGCAGCCCACCGACTAGCGGGAGAAACGGGAACACCGGGGAGCTGTTTTTT.

V gene TRBV7-9 combines with J gene TRBJ1-4, with TRBD1 as a possible D gene (6 bases). Per germline, CDR1 SEHNR and CDR2 FQNEAQ (reference sequence). The V gene lost 4 bases and the J gene lost 8 bases, with 20 bases spanning the gap. The CDR3 covers 16 residues. The CDR3 coding sequence is TGTGCCAGCAGCTCTTCGAGTTGGGACACTGGAGAAAAACTGTTTTTT. Translated: CASSSSSWDTGEKLFF. Complete variable domain (other parts from reference TRBV7-9 and TRBJ1-4): DTGVSQNPRHKITKRGQNVTFRCDPISEHNRLYWYRQTLGQGPEFLTYFQNEAQLEKSRLLSDRFSAERPKGSFSTLEIQRTEQGDSAMYLCASSSSSWDTGEKLFFGSGTQLSVL.

The rearrangement links TRBV7-9 to TRBJ2-3; D is possibly TRBD2 (6 bases). The CDR3 length is 15 residues. Per germline, CDR1 SEHNR and CDR2 FQNEAQ (reference sequence). The germline V and J ends were trimmed by 2 bases and 0 bases, with 9 bases remaining between them. CDR3 in amino acids: CASSLMGGSTDTQYF. In DNA, the CDR3 is TGTGCCAGCAGCTTAATGGGGGGTAGCACAGATACGCAGTATTTT.

V is TRBV6-6 and J is TRBJ1-4, with 7 bases lining up with TRBD1. The CDR3 contains 11 residues. The germline CDR1 and CDR2 sequences are MNHNY and SVGAGI (reference sequence). J was trimmed by 14 bases and V by 6 bases; bases with no gene match: 6. CDR3 residues: CASSPGTELFF. In DNA form, the CDR3 reads TGTGCCAGCAGCCCCGGGACAGAGCTGTTTTTT.

V and J are TRBV6-6 and TRBJ2-3; no firm D call. Germline V gene data show CDR1 as MNHNY and CDR2 as SVGAGI (reference sequence). V lost 4 bases, J lost 4 bases, and 9 bases lay in between. The CDR3 is made up of 13 amino acids. The CDR3 loop is CASSSATPDTQYF. The CDR3 nucleotides read TGTGCCAGCAGTTCCGCGACCCCAGATACGCAGTATTTT.

The gene calls are TRBV7-8 and TRBJ2-7; TRBD2 matches 13 bases. Looked up from germline, CDR1 is SGHVS and CDR2 is FQNEAQ. CDR3 length: 17 amino acids. Losses at the gene ends were 4 bases for V and 0 bases for J; bases not matched to a gene: 6. For the CDR3, the DNA is TGTGCCAGCAGCTCGGGACTAGCGGGAAGTAGCTCCTACGAGCAGTACTTC. Translation gives CASSSGLAGSSSYEQYF.

The V call is TRBV7-2, the J call TRBJ2-7; unclear D gene. Trimming took 5 bases from V and 2 from J, leaving 7 bases between them. Germline CDR1 reads SGHTA; CDR2 reads FQGNSA. The CDR3 loop spans 12 amino acids. The CDR3 region is CASSLATYEQYF. The CDR3 DNA follows: TGTGCCAGCAGCCTGGCTACCTACGAGCAGTACTTC.

The rearrangement joins TRBV10-1 to TRBJ1-5; D remains unclear. Germline lookup yields CDR1 WNHNN and CDR2 SYGVQD (reference sequence). Trimming stripped 1 base from V and 6 bases from J, with 4 bases between. This CDR3 spans 12 amino acids. The DNA for the CDR3 is TGCGCCAGCAGTGAGTATCGTCAGCCCCAGCATTTT. Protein: CASSEYRQPQHF.

The genes are TRBV6-1 and TRBJ1-2; D remains ambiguous. The CDR3 length is 12 residues. Germline V gene sequence: CDR1 MNHNS, CDR2 SASEGT. V shed 7 bases and J shed 0 bases, with 6 bases lying between them. CDR3 sequence reads: CASKVSNYGYTF. CDR3 sequence (DNA): TGTGCCAGCAAAGTGTCTAACTATGGCTACACCTTC.

This clone was counted once. The chain couples TRBV28 to TRBJ2-7; no firm D call. Germline loops: CDR1 MDHEN, CDR2 SYDVKM. The CDR3 covers 13 residues. The V end was cut by 5 bases, the J end by 4 bases, with 12 bases between. The chain's CDR3 is CASSRSPGYEQYF. CDR3 DNA: TGTGCCAGCAGTCGTAGCCCCGGGTACGAGCAGTACTTC.

The chain couples TRBV11-3 to TRBJ1-2, with 9 bases lining up with TRBD1. This CDR3 is built from 16 residues. Germline CDR1 reads SGHNT; CDR2 reads YENEEA. V dropped 5 bases and J dropped 9; count of bases not matched to a gene: 16. The DNA of the CDR3 is TGTGCCAGCAGCCCCCAGAGGGGACAGGGCCCTTATCGCTACACCTTC. Translation gives CASSPQRGQGPYRYTF.

As for this clone: Sequence at one end of the junction differs from germline and may be a read error. Written as DNA, the CDR3 is TGTGCCAGCAGCTTAGGGCGGCCCCACCAGGAGACCCAGTACTTC. Translating it yields CASSLGRPHQETQYF. The genes are TRBV7-8 and TRBJ2-5; no definite D call. Per germline, CDR1 SGHVS and CDR2 FQNEAQ. There are 15 residues in the CDR3.

The chain recombines TRBV2 with TRBJ2-2, with TRBD2 identical over 10 bases. The CDR3 covers 17 residues. Per the germline V gene, CDR1 is SNHLY and CDR2 is FYNNEI. V was clipped by 6 bases and J by 4 bases; unmatched bases: 11. The CDR3 sequence is CASRGQLSGRVTGELFF. CDR3 sequence (DNA): TGTGCCAGCAGGGGACAGCTAAGCGGGAGGGTCACCGGGGAGCTGTTTTTT. The full variable domain, its missing parts supplied by reference TRBV2 and TRBJ2-2, is EPEVTQTPSHQVTQMGQEVILRCVPISNHLYFYWYRQILGQKVEFLVSFYNNEISEKSEIFDDQFSVERPDGSNFTLKIRSTKLEDSAMYFCASRGQLSGRVTGELFFGEGSRLTVL.

The chain recombines TRBV7-8 with TRBJ1-2; 9 bases are a match to TRBD1. The CDR3 consists of 14 residues. V lost 4 bases, J lost 6 bases, and 6 bases stayed unmatched. Germline values: CDR1 SGHVS, CDR2 FQNEAQ. The CDR3, as DNA: TGTGCCAGCAGCTCAAACAGGGGGCTGGATGGCTACACCTTC. This sequence encodes CASSSNRGLDGYTF.

This chain uses TRBV7-8 with TRBJ2-3; TRBD2 agrees at 11 bases. V was pared by 2 bases and J by 4 bases, with 5 bases of the junction left unmatched. This CDR3 spans 16 amino acids. The germline CDR1 and CDR2 sequences are SGHVS and FQNEAQ. CDR3 DNA: TGTGCCAGCAGCTTACTAACTAGCGGGAGCGCAGATACGCAGTATTTT. This encodes CASSLLTSGSADTQYF.

The V and J genes are TRBV27 and TRBJ2-7, with a weak D call TRBD1 (6 bases). The germline gives CDR1 MNHEY, CDR2 SMNVEV (reference sequence). V was clipped by 3 bases and J by 1 base, with 10 bases between them. The CDR3 has 14 amino acids. DNA of the CDR3: TGTGCCAGCAGTTTCGCCGGGACATCCTACGAGCAGTACTTC. This gives the protein CASSFAGTSYEQYF.

This clone has just one count. J is TRBJ2-3 and V is TRBV10-1, with 8 bases that match TRBD1. The CDR3 sequence is 14 residues long. The junction had 8 bases not matched to a gene; V was cut back by 10 bases and J by 2 bases. Germline lookup yields CDR1 WNHNN and CDR2 SYGVQD (reference sequence). DNA for the CDR3: TGCGCCACCCAAGACAGGGGTGACACAGATACGCAGTATTTT. Residues: CATQDRGDTDTQYF.

The chain joins TRBV5-6 to TRBJ2-7; 9 nucleotides align to TRBD1. The CDR3 is 15 residues long. Germline CDR1 is SGHDT and CDR2 is YYEEEE. J was trimmed by 7 bases and V by 4 bases; bases with no gene match: 12. The chain's CDR3 is CASSGTGQGFLEQYF. Written as DNA, the CDR3 is TGTGCCAGCAGCGGGACAGGACAGGGGTTTTTAGAGCAGTACTTC. The full variable domain, rest sourced from reference TRBV5-6 and TRBJ2-7, is DAGVTQSPTHLIKTRGQQVTLRCSPKSGHDTVSWYQQALGQGPQFIFQYYEEEERQRGNFPDRFSGHQFPNYSSELNVNALLLGDSALYLCASSGTGQGFLEQYFGPGTRLTVT.

J is TRBJ2-7 and V is TRBV11-2; the D gene is possibly TRBD2 (6 bases). The CDR3 spans 14 residues. V was trimmed by 4 bases and J by 3 bases, leaving 13 bases between them. Germline CDR1 reads SGHAT; CDR2 reads FQNNGV. The CDR3 DNA reads as TGTGCCAGCAGCTCCCAGGGACTCTACTACGAGCAGTACTTC. Encoded protein: CASSSQGLYYEQYF. Combining the CDR3 with reference TRBV11-2 and TRBJ2-7 gives the whole variable domain EAGVAQSPRYKIIEKRQSVAFWCNPISGHATLYWYQQILGQGPKLLIQFQNNGVVDDSQLPKDRFSAERLKGVDSTLKIQPAKLEDSAVYLCASSSQGLYYEQYFGPGTRLTVT.

The V gene is TRBV7-6, the J gene TRBJ2-3, with 9 positions matching TRBD1. The germline V gene has CDR1 SGHVS and CDR2 FNYEAQ. This CDR3 region has 15 residues. The junction had 3 bases not matched to a gene; V was cut back by 5 bases and J by 0 bases. CDR3 sequence reads: CASSQDRGSTDTQYF. CDR3 DNA: TGTGCCAGCAGCCAGGACAGGGGAAGCACAGATACGCAGTATTTT.